This TCR beta chain originates from a study of post-analysis software for immune sequencing data. Whole-study context: The courses of disease that were included comprised relapsing-remitting, secondary progressive and progressive-relapsing multiple sclerosis. Study-level points and caveats: People with multiple sclerosis had a significantly lower normalized Chao1 diversity than controls did.

Libraries were made from TCR beta cDNA, and they carried unique molecular identifiers. TCRdb re-called the PCR reads through MiXCR, storing one row per CDR3 protein. Among 600,000 to 700,000 distinct CDR3 sequences listed, 59% were seen once. Regarding this clonotype: Its specificity is not known.

The sample taken for sequencing was blood. This clonotype was obtained from a girl aged 2-15 years with multiple sclerosis.

The CDR3, as DNA: TGTGCCAGCAGCTTGTCAGTACGGGAGCAGTTCTTC. Amino acids: CASSLSVREQFF. The gene calls are TRBV5-6 and TRBJ2-1; no firm D call. Germline lookup yields CDR1 SGHDT and CDR2 YYEEEE. The germline V and J ends were trimmed by 1 base and 10 bases, with 9 bases remaining between them. This CDR3 is built from 12 residues.